The rows below give T cell receptor beta chains drawn from one sample of a study of T cell clones after liver transplantation. Measured with immunoSEQ multiplex PCR; TCRdb has only the in-frame clones, and not every one. The sample includes 68,000 or so clones, around 80% of them seen just once. The sequencing used CD4+ T cells from blood, collected before liver transplant. The receptors derive from a human donor who received a liver transplant. Both conserved end residues are part of each CDR3. D genes are given only for firm matches. The listing skips clone size in some rows; elsewhere it reads once, few, many or a size class.

V gene: TRBV30
clone size: .
D gene: TRBD2
J gene: TRBJ2-1
CDR3 DNA: TGTGCCTGGAGTAGCGGGAGCTTAGATGAGCAGTTCTTC
CDR3 protein: CAWSSGSLDEQFF

V gene: TRBV28
clone size: .
D gene: TRBD2
J gene: TRBJ2-2
CDR3 DNA: TGTGCCAGCAGTCTGGGACTAGCGGGAGGGGTATGGGAGCTGTTTTTT
CDR3 protein: CASSLGLAGGVWELFF

V gene: TRBV28
clone size: .
D gene: .
J gene: TRBJ2-7
CDR3 DNA: TGTGCCAGCAGTTTAGCGGCGGGACCTCCTCCCTACGAGCAGTACTTC
CDR3 protein: CASSLAAGPPPYEQYF

V gene: TRBV28
clone size: .
D gene: .
J gene: TRBJ1-4
CDR3 DNA: TGTGCCACTCTAACCGTGGGGGCAACTAATGAAAAACTGTTTTTT
CDR3 protein: CATLTVGATNEKLFF

V gene: TRBV28
clone size: .
D gene: TRBD2
J gene: TRBJ2-7
CDR3 DNA: TGTGCCAGCAGTGATCGGAGCGGGAGATACGAGCAGTACTTC
CDR3 protein: CASSDRSGRYEQYF

V gene: TRBV5-1
clone size: .
D gene: TRBD2
J gene: TRBJ2-3
CDR3 DNA: TGCGCCAGCAGCTTGGGTGGCGGGAGTATAGATACGCAGTATTTT
CDR3 protein: CASSLGGGSIDTQYF

V gene: TRBV28
clone size: .
D gene: .
J gene: TRBJ1-3
CDR3 DNA: TGTGCCAGCAGTTTTACTCGGCCAGCAAGCTCTGGAAACACCATATATTTT
CDR3 protein: CASSFTRPASSGNTIYF

V gene: TRBV10-1
clone size: .
D gene: .
J gene: TRBJ2-3
CDR3 DNA: TGCGCCAGCAGTGATTCGGGAAGAACAGATACGCAGTATTTT
CDR3 protein: CASSDSGRTDTQYF

V gene: TRBV5-1
clone size: once
D gene: TRBD1
J gene: TRBJ1-2
CDR3 DNA: TGCGCCAGCAGCCCGGACAGGGGGTATGGCTACACCTTC
CDR3 protein: CASSPDRGYGYTF

V gene: TRBV11-1
clone size: .
D gene: .
J gene: TRBJ2-1
CDR3 DNA: TGTGCCAGCAGCCCGAGGGACGAGGTTCCCTCCTACAATGAGCAGTTCTTC
CDR3 protein: CASSPRDEVPSYNEQFF

V gene: TRBV5-4
clone size: .
D gene: .
J gene: TRBJ2-2
CDR3 DNA: TGTGCCAGCAGCTCCCGAAGGGGGGACACCGGGGAGCTGTTTTTT
CDR3 protein: CASSSRRGDTGELFF

V gene: TRBV19
clone size: .
D gene: .
J gene: TRBJ2-1
CDR3 DNA: TGTGCCAGTAGTATACGAGAGAGCGGCATCACCTACAATGAGCAGTTCTTC
CDR3 protein: CASSIRESGITYNEQFF

V gene: TRBV6-4
clone size: .
D gene: .
J gene: TRBJ2-1
CDR3 DNA: TGTGCCAGCAGGCGACATACGGGAGATGAGCAGTTCTTC
CDR3 protein: CASRRHTGDEQFF

V gene: TRBV27
clone size: .
D gene: TRBD2
J gene: TRBJ2-1
CDR3 DNA: TGTGCCAGCAGTTCGAGGGCTAGCGGGATCAATGAGCAGTTCTTC
CDR3 protein: CASSSRASGINEQFF

V gene: TRBV11-2
clone size: few
D gene: .
J gene: TRBJ2-1
CDR3 DNA: TGTGCCAGCAGGGACTCCTCCTACAATGAGCAGTTCTTC
CDR3 protein: CASRDSSYNEQFF

V gene: TRBV30
clone size: .
D gene: TRBD1
J gene: TRBJ1-5
CDR3 DNA: TGTGCCTGGAGCCCGGGACAGTATCAGCCCCAGCATTTT
CDR3 protein: CAWSPGQYQPQHF

V gene: TRBV11-2
clone size: .
D gene: TRBD2
J gene: TRBJ2-7
CDR3 DNA: TGTGCCAGCAGCCTAGAGGCGCTAGCGGGAGTCTACGAGCAGTACTTC
CDR3 protein: CASSLEALAGVYEQYF

V gene: TRBV5-1
clone size: .
D gene: .
J gene: TRBJ2-2
CDR3 DNA: TGCGCCAGCAGCTTGGGGCAGGTCACCGGGGAGCTGTTTTTT
CDR3 protein: CASSLGQVTGELFF

V gene: TRBV6-6
clone size: .
D gene: .
J gene: TRBJ1-1
CDR3 DNA: TGTGCCAGCAGTTACTCAGAAAACACTGAAGCTTTCTTT
CDR3 protein: CASSYSENTEAFF

V gene: TRBV11-2
clone size: .
D gene: .
J gene: TRBJ2-5
CDR3 DNA: TGTGCCAGCAGCTTCGGGACTCAAGAGACCCAGTACTTC
CDR3 protein: CASSFGTQETQYF

V gene: TRBV6-1
clone size: .
D gene: .
J gene: TRBJ1-1
CDR3 DNA: TGTGCCAGCAGTCCAATCGGGAACACTGAAGCTTTCTTT
CDR3 protein: CASSPIGNTEAFF

V gene: TRBV28
clone size: .
D gene: TRBD2
J gene: TRBJ2-2
CDR3 DNA: TGTGCCAGCATCCAGTTTCGCGGGAGGGTTGGCACCGGGGAGCTGTTTTTT
CDR3 protein: CASIQFRGRVGTGELFF